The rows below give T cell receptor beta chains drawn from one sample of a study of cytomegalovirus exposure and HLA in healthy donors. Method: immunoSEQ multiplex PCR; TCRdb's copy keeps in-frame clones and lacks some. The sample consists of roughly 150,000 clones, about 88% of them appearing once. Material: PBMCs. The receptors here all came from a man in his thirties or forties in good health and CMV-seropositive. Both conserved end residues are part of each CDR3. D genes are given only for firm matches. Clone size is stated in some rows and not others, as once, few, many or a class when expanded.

CASSLWGGAYGYTF,TGTGCCAGCAGTTTATGGGGGGGTGCCTATGGCTACACCTTC,-,-,TRBJ1-2,TRBV28
CASSRTAPETQYF,TGTGCCAGCAGTCGCACAGCCCCAGAGACCCAGTACTTC,-,-,TRBJ2-5,TRBV27
CASSIGGRGWAGELFF,TGTGCCAGTAGTATAGGCGGCAGGGGTTGGGCCGGGGAGCTGTTTTTT,-,-,TRBJ2-2,TRBV19
CASGLVRVSGNTIYF,TGTGCTAGTGGTTTGGTACGGGTGTCTGGAAACACCATATATTTT,-,-,TRBJ1-3,TRBV12-5
CASSSAGTSKQNEQFF,TGTGCCAGCAGTTCCGCCGGGACTAGCAAACAAAATGAGCAGTTCTTC,-,TRBD2,TRBJ2-1,TRBV28
CAISAPGGNTEAFF,TGTGCCATCAGTGCCCCAGGTGGCAACACTGAAGCTTTCTTT,-,-,TRBJ1-1,TRBV10-3
CASSWDRVSGSNQPQHF,TGTGCCAGCAGTTGGGACAGGGTTAGTGGGAGCAATCAGCCCCAGCATTTT,-,TRBD1,TRBJ1-5,TRBV27
CASSHGLAGSYEQYF,TGCGCCAGCAGCCACGGACTAGCGGGATCCTACGAGCAGTACTTC,-,TRBD2,TRBJ2-7,TRBV4-3
CASSFDRGQPQHF,TGTGCCAGCAGCTTTGACAGGGGGCAGCCCCAGCATTTT,-,TRBD1,TRBJ1-5,TRBV7-8
CASSSAGGPSGRYEQFF,TGTGCCAGCAGTTCGGCAGGCGGTCCCAGCGGGAGGTATGAGCAGTTCTTC,once,TRBD2,TRBJ2-1,TRBV27
CASSVGSGQGYNEQFF,TGTGCCAGCAGCGTAGGGTCGGGACAGGGATACAATGAGCAGTTCTTC,-,TRBD1,TRBJ2-1,TRBV9
CASSSTDRHAEQFF,TGTGCCAGCAGTTCGACGGACAGGCACGCTGAGCAGTTCTTC,-,TRBD1,TRBJ2-1,TRBV5-5
CASSYGQEEGYTF,TGTGCCAGCTCATATGGACAGGAAGAGGGCTACACCTTC,-,TRBD1,TRBJ1-2,TRBV18
CASSWSRDQPQHF,TGTGCCAGCAGCTGGAGCAGGGATCAGCCCCAGCATTTT,-,-,TRBJ1-5,TRBV7-9
CASSLTPGLERGGEQFF,TGTGCCAGCAGCTTAACCCCGGGACTAGAAAGGGGCGGTGAGCAGTTCTTC,-,TRBD2,TRBJ2-1,TRBV7-3
CAISVGWEGEAFF,TGTGCCATCAGTGTGGGATGGGAGGGTGAAGCTTTCTTT,-,-,TRBJ1-1,TRBV10-3
CASSPGTSGSEQYF,TGTGCCAGCAGCCCCGGGACTAGCGGCTCCGAGCAGTACTTC,-,TRBD2,TRBJ2-7,TRBV13
CASSGLGQSTDTQYF,TGTGCCAGTAGTGGTCTGGGACAGAGCACAGATACGCAGTATTTT,-,TRBD1,TRBJ2-3,TRBV19
CASSMRLAGARDTQYF,TGTGCCAGTAGTATGCGACTAGCGGGGGCCAGAGATACGCAGTATTTT,-,TRBD2,TRBJ2-3,TRBV19
CASRDGQMNTEAFF,TGTGCCAGCAGGGACGGACAGATGAACACTGAAGCTTTCTTT,-,-,TRBJ1-1,TRBV6-5
CSSSPGQFNQPQHF,TGTTCCAGCAGCCCGGGACAGTTCAATCAGCCCCAGCATTTT,-,TRBD1,TRBJ1-5,TRBV7-9
CASLRSGVDTQYF,TGTGCCAGTCTACGATCAGGGGTAGATACGCAGTATTTT,-,-,TRBJ2-3,TRBV2
CASSLSKGGYGQETQYF,TGTGCCAGCAGCTTATCCAAAGGGGGCTATGGCCAAGAGACCCAGTACTTC,-,TRBD1,TRBJ2-5,TRBV7-9
CASSSTWDSQAETQYF,TGCGCCAGCAGTTCAACCTGGGACAGCCAGGCAGAGACCCAGTACTTC,-,TRBD1,TRBJ2-5,TRBV4-1
CASSPGPGGETQYF,TGCGCCAGCAGCCCAGGGCCCGGGGGAGAGACCCAGTACTTC,-,-,TRBJ2-5,TRBV4-1
CASSLAGVDEKLFF,TGTGCCAGCAGCTTGGCAGGGGTGGATGAAAAACTGTTTTTT,-,-,TRBJ1-4,TRBV5-4
CASSLTGQGNQPQHF,TGTGCCAGCAGCTTGACAGGCCAGGGCAATCAGCCCCAGCATTTT,-,-,TRBJ1-5,TRBV5-6
CSVVRNSGETQYF,TGCAGCGTTGTTAGGAATTCGGGAGAGACCCAGTACTTC,-,-,TRBJ2-5,TRBV29-1
CASSYGGNQETQYF,TGTGCCAGCAGTTACGGCGGGAACCAAGAGACCCAGTACTTC,few,-,TRBJ2-5,TRBV6-5
CASSLPAASGSGGGELFF,TGTGCCAGCAGCTTACCCGCCGCTAGCGGGAGTGGAGGCGGGGAGCTGTTTTTT,-,TRBD2,TRBJ2-2,TRBV7-3
CAWSPGRGYTF,TGTGCCTGGAGTCCCGGTAGAGGCTACACCTTC,-,-,TRBJ1-2,TRBV30
CASSIVSGTYNEQFF,TGTGCCAGTAGTATCGTTAGCGGGACCTACAATGAGCAGTTCTTC,-,TRBD2,TRBJ2-1,TRBV19
CASSQDQLRQSSGNYNEQFF,TGTGCCAGCAGCCAAGACCAGCTAAGACAGTCTAGCGGCAACTACAATGAGCAGTTCTTC,once,TRBD2,TRBJ2-1,TRBV4-2
CASSLLGSYGYTF,TGTGCCAGCAGCTTACTGGGGAGCTATGGCTACACCTTC,-,-,TRBJ1-2,TRBV11-3
CASSPLNTEAFF,TGTGCCAGCTCCCCCTTGAACACTGAAGCTTTCTTT,once,-,TRBJ1-1,TRBV18
CASSPSSPNTEAFF,TGTGCCAGCTCACCGTCGAGCCCGAACACTGAAGCTTTCTTT,-,-,TRBJ1-1,TRBV18
CASSRTSGSYEYEQYF,TGTGCCAGCAGCCGGACTAGCGGGAGTTATGAGTACGAGCAGTACTTC,-,TRBD2,TRBJ2-7,TRBV7-2
CAISPDGQANDEQYF,TGTGCCATCAGCCCCGACGGACAGGCCAACGACGAGCAGTACTTC,once,TRBD1,TRBJ2-7,TRBV10-3
CASSRDGSYNEQFF,TGCGCCAGCAGTAGAGACGGGTCCTACAATGAGCAGTTCTTC,-,-,TRBJ2-1,TRBV5-1
CASSVAQGHTIYF,TGTGCCAGCAGCGTAGCACAGGGGCACACCATATATTTT,-,TRBD1,TRBJ1-3,TRBV9
CASSLRGTEAFF,TGTGCCAGCAGCTTACGAGGGACTGAAGCTTTCTTT,-,-,TRBJ1-1,TRBV11-3
CSGRRVAGAYNEQFF,TGCAGCGGACGGCGGGTAGCGGGAGCATACAATGAGCAGTTCTTC,-,TRBD2,TRBJ2-1,TRBV29-1
CASSSFDRNNYGYTF,TGCGCCAGCAGCTCGTTTGACAGGAATAACTATGGCTACACCTTC,-,-,TRBJ1-2,TRBV4-3
CATSRDRGQGAKGYTF,TGTGCCACCAGCAGAGATCGAGGACAGGGGGCGAAAGGCTACACCTTC,-,TRBD1,TRBJ1-2,TRBV15
CASSSAGGGTDTQYF,TGTGCCAGCAGTTCAGCGGGAGGCGGCACAGATACGCAGTATTTT,-,TRBD2,TRBJ2-3,TRBV13
CASSLRAGTQETQYF,TGTGCCAGCAGCTTAAGGGCGGGAACCCAAGAGACCCAGTACTTC,-,-,TRBJ2-5,TRBV7-2
CASRSLADKPSGANVLTF,TGTGCCAGCAGATCCCTAGCGGATAAGCCTTCTGGGGCCAACGTCCTGACTTTC,-,TRBD2,TRBJ2-6,TRBV7-9
CTSSQDLVCGPTTDTQYF,TGCACCAGCAGCCAAGATCTAGTATGCGGGCCGACCACAGATACGCAGTATTTT,-,-,TRBJ2-3,TRBV1
CASSPGLAADEQFF,TGTGCCAGCTCACCCGGACTAGCCGCGGATGAGCAGTTCTTC,-,TRBD2,TRBJ2-1,TRBV18
CASSQEGGQGWTGELFF,TGCGCCAGCAGCCAAGAGGGTGGACAGGGGTGGACCGGGGAGCTGTTTTTT,-,TRBD1,TRBJ2-2,TRBV4-3
CASSLRGQGQPQHF,TGCGCCAGCAGCTTGAGAGGGCAAGGGCAGCCCCAGCATTTT,-,-,TRBJ1-5,TRBV5-1
CASSVANRGPGETQYF,TGTGCCAGCAGCGTAGCCAACAGGGGGCCGGGAGAGACCCAGTACTTC,-,TRBD1,TRBJ2-5,TRBV9
CASSLSGDGYTF,TGTGCCAGCAGCTTATCGGGGGACGGCTACACCTTC,-,-,TRBJ1-2,TRBV7-9
CASSDRRTGDPYGYTF,TGTGCCAGCAGTGATCGCAGGACAGGGGATCCCTATGGCTACACCTTC,-,TRBD1,TRBJ1-2,TRBV2
CASRAKSRGSTYGYTF,TGTGCCAGCAGAGCTAAGAGCAGGGGTTCTACCTATGGCTACACCTTC,-,-,TRBJ1-2,TRBV19
CASSNLAGGVDTQYF,TGTGCCAGCAGCAACCTAGCGGGAGGGGTGGATACGCAGTATTTT,-,TRBD2,TRBJ2-3,TRBV11-3
CASSLNYGGRTDTQYF,TGTGCCAGCAGTCTAAACTATGGCGGGAGAACAGATACGCAGTATTTT,-,TRBD2,TRBJ2-3,TRBV7-3
CASSGRAGRTDTQYF,TGTGCCAGCAGCGGGAGAGCGGGGCGCACAGATACGCAGTATTTT,-,TRBD2,TRBJ2-3,TRBV14
CSSSLPDSGNTIYF,TGTTCCAGCAGCTTACCTGACTCCGGAAACACCATATATTTT,-,-,TRBJ1-3,TRBV7-9
CASSPQREAYEQYF,TGTGCCAGCAGCCCCCAGCGGGAGGCCTACGAGCAGTACTTC,once,TRBD2,TRBJ2-7,TRBV7-2